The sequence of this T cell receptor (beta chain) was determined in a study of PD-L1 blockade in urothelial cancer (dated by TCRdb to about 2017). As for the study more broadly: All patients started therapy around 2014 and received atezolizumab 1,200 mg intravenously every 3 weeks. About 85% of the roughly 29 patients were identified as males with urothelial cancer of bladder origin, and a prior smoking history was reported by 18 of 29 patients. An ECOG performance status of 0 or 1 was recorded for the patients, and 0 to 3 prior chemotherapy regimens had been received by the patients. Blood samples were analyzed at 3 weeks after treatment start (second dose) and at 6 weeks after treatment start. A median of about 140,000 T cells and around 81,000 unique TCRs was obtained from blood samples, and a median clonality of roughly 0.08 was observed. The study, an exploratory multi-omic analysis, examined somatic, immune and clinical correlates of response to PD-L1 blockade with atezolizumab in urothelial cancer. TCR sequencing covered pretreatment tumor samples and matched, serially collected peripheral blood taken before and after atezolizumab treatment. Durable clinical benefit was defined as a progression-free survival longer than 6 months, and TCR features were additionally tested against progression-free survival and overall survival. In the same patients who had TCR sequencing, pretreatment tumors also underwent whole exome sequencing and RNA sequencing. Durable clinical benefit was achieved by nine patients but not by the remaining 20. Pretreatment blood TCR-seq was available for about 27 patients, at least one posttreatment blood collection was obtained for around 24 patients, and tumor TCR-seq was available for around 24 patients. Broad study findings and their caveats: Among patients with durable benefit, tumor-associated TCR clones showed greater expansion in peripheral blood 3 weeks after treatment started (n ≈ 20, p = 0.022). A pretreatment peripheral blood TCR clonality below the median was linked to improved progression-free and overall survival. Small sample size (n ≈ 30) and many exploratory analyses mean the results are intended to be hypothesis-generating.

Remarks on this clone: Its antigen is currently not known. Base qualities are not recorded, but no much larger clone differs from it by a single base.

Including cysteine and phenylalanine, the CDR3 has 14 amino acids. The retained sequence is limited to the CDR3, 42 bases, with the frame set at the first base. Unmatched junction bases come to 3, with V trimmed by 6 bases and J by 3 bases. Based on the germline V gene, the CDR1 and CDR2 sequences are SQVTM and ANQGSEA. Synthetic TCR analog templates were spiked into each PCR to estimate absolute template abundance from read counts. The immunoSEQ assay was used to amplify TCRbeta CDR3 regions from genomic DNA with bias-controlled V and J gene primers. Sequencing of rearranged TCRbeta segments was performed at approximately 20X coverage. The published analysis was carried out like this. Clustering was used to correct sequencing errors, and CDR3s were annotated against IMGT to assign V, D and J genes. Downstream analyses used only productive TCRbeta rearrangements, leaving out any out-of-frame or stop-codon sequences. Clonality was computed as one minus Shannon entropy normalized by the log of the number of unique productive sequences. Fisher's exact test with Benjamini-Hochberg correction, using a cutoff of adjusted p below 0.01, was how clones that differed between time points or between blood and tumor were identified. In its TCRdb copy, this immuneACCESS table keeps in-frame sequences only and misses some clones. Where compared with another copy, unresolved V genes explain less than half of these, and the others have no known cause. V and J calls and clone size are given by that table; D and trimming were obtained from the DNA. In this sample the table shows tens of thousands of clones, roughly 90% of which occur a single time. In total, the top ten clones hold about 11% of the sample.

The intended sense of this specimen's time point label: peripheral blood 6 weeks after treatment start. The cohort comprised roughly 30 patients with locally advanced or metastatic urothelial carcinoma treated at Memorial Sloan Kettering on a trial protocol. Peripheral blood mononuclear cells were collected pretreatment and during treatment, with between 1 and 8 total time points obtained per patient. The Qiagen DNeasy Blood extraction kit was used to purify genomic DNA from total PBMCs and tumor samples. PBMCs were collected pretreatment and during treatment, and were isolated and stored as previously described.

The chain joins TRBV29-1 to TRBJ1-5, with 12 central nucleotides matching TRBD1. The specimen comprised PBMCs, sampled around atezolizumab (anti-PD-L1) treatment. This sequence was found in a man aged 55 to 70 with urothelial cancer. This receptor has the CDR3 CSVRDRGLNQPQHF. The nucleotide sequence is TGCAGCGTCCGGGACAGGGGGCTCAATCAGCCCCAGCATTTT. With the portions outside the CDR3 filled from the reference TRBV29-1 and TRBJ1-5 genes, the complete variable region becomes SAVISQKPSRDICQRGTSLTIQCQVDSQVTMMFWYRQQPGQSLTLIATANQGSEATYESGFVIDKFPISRPNLTFSTLTVSNMSPEDSSIYLCSVRDRGLNQPQHFGDGTRLSIL.